Listed below are T cell receptor beta chains from one sample, sequenced in a study of control samples from healthy donors and cancer patients. Generated by immunoSEQ multiplex PCR, the TCRdb table keeps only in-frame clones and is missing some. The sample lists roughly 370,000 clones, about 93% occurring once. Source material: PBMCs. The receptors stem from a man in his forties or fifties with head and neck cancer. CDR3s include the opening cysteine and the closing phenylalanine or tryptophan.

length | V | CDR3
13 | TRBV6-4 | CASSEGAGTEAFF
15 | TRBV11-3 | CATQASGQDGTEAFF
12 | TRBV4-1 | CASSMIGATIYF
14 | TRBV9 | CASSEDYWGNTIYF
13 | TRBV24-1 | CATSAQGLYEQYF
14 | TRBV18 | CASSPRTESQTQYF
17 | TRBV19 | CASSMTFPWTGPYEQYF
18 | TRBV6-2/TRBV6-3 | CASSYSGWGRGERPVVFF
14 | TRBV28 | CASSLTAAAYEQYF
14 | TRBV6-5 | CASSPGRRLETQYF
13 | TRBV6-5 | CASRGQNNSPLHF
17 | TRBV5-5 | CASSHTSGTGVTGELFF
15 | TRBV6-5 | CASRKDRVRNEKLFF
16 | TRBV7-9 | CASSLGPGGAIGEAFF